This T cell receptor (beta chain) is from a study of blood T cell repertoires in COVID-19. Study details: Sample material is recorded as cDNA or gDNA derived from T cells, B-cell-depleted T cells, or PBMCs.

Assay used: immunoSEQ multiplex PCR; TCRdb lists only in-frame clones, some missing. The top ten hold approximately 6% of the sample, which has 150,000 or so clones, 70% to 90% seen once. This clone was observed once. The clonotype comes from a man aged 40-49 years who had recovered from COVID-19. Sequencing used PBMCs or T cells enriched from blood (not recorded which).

CDR3 protein: CASSSSAGLRSNQPQHF. The CDR3 DNA follows: TGTGCCAGCAGCTCCTCTGCAGGGTTACGGAGCAATCAGCCCCAGCATTTT. The chain links TRBV5-6 to TRBJ1-5; D might be TRBD1 (5 bases). Trimming took 3 bases from V and 1 from J, leaving 17 bases between them. This CDR3 has 17 residues. Germline-derived CDR1 and CDR2 are SGHDT and YYEEEE. Looking up the rest from reference TRBV5-6 and TRBJ1-5 gives the full variable domain: DAGVTQSPTHLIKTRGQQVTLRCSPKSGHDTVSWYQQALGQGPQFIFQYYEEEERQRGNFPDRFSGHQFPNYSSELNVNALLLGDSALYLCASSSSAGLRSNQPQHFGDGTRLSIL.